This T cell receptor (beta chain) was sequenced during a study of beta chain features in type 1 diabetes listed by TCRdb under 2018. Broadly, across the study: Mean age, gender distribution, total cell number and subset yield were not different between patients and healthy donors. A total of 100 million to 110 million sorted cells were examined across all samples, and a strong correlation was observed between cell number per subset and RNA yield. Whereas all 30 or so donors provided naive and central memory subsets, regulatory and stem cell-like memory subsets were isolated from just 8 patients and roughly 8 healthy donors. The study compared the TCRB repertoires of sorted circulating CD4+ T cell subsets in recently diagnosed type 1 diabetes patients with those in matched healthy donors. Beyond this particular receptor, the publication reports: Naive, central memory and regulatory TCRB repertoires appeared to be more similar among patients than among healthy donors. Only small numbers of individuals were included in the HLA sub-analyses, which left unresolved whether HLA type had any influence on TCRB rearrangement. Type 1 diabetes patients showed a moderate but significant shortening of TCRB CDR3 length in all four CD4+ subsets. Because cDNA was sequenced instead of genomic DNA, activated cells with high expression could be over-represented, although the groups did not differ in activation or CD3 levels. At VDJ recombination sites, patients with type 1 diabetes made fewer insertions and deleted more nucleotides, a pattern implying thymic rearrangement abnormalities. PCR might favor shorter templates, but patient and control samples were amplified and corrected together, so any skew would affect both groups equally.

From each donor, a single peripheral blood sample of about 120 mL on average was drawn into heparinised tubes. A BD FACSAria II and a panel including CD45RO, CCR7, CD25, CD127, CD95 and CD27 were used to sort naive, central memory, regulatory and stem cell-like memory CD4+ T cells. Purity was above 95% for every sorted population. PBMCs were separated immediately by Lymphoprep density gradient centrifugation and were stained directly, without being cultured. Samples were stained and sorted in pairs, with one healthy donor and one patient per experiment, so that batch effects were minimized. Worth noting for this clone: Its antigen specificity is not known. Per-base quality was not reported, and no clone a single base away is much larger than it.

V is cut back by 3 bases and J by 5 bases, with 6 bases in the junction unmatched. Including the terminal cysteine and phenylalanine, the CDR3 comprises 14 residues. Only CDR3 DNA remains: 42 bases, in frame from the first base. From a lookup of the germline V gene (reference sequence), CDR1 and CDR2 are GTSNPN and SVGIG. The High Capacity cDNA Reverse Transcription Kit was used to reverse transcribe all of the isolated RNA, meaning that expressed TCRB transcripts were what got sequenced. Naive, central memory and regulatory T cell samples underwent deep immunoSEQ sequencing, averaging about 3.57 million total reads per sample. After sorted cells were lysed in RLT buffer, RNA was extracted with DNase-treated RNeasy Micro or Mini kits, with the choice depending on cell number. To prevent cross-contamination, each cell subset was processed individually, whereas patient and healthy donor samples were processed jointly. The immunoSEQ multiplex PCR was used to amplify TCRB sequences from cDNA, generating 87-bp fragments that spanned the CDR3 region. The amplicons were sequenced using the Illumina HiSeq platform. As for the authors' bioinformatics: PCR bias was corrected computationally using synthetic template baselines, and reads within Hamming distance 2 were collapsed, with unmergeable singletons discarded. Reads were aligned against IMGT so that V, D and J genes, CDR3 length and insertions or deletions at six rearrangement sites could be assigned. Clonotype counts were normalized to sorted cell number within each subset before computing true diversity and Gini coefficients with the tcR R package. The overlap coefficient, calculated on TCRB nucleotide sequences, was used to quantify repertoire sharing. Out-of-frame TCRB sequences from naive cells were analyzed as a proxy for the pre-selection repertoire. The table was pulled from immuneACCESS by TCRdb, which kept in-frame rearrangements only. Such tables lose some clones; where checked, under half of the loss comes from unresolved V genes, and the rest has no known cause. The V and J calls and clone size were taken over from that table, and D and trimming were inferred from the DNA. The sample table holds roughly 220,000 clones, of which under 20% were seen once. Approximately 0.086% of the sample comes from the top ten.

The TCR originated in a man aged 25-40 years with type 1 diabetes. Sequenced input: naive CD4+ T cells from blood. Explained via the paper, the cell subset or site label denotes: true naive CD4+ T cells. The chain is encoded by TRBV30 joined to TRBJ2-1, with 8 bases in between that match TRBD2. The sequenced DNA is TGTGCCTGGAGGATTAGCGGGGTAAACAATGAGCAGTTCTTC. Its protein product is CAWRISGVNNEQFF.